The T cell receptor beta chain under discussion was sequenced for a study of T cell repertoires in cytomegalovirus infection. MiXCR, run by TCRdb on the reads, gives a single entry per CDR3 protein. The sample includes about 360,000 distinct CDR3 sequences, 15% to 20% of them seen just once. CDR1 and CDR2 (germline): MNHNS, SASEGT. The CDR3 has 21 amino acids. After removal of 6 bases from V and 2 bases from J, the junction contained 17 bases not matched to a gene. The sequence came from a human donor in good health (CMV status not recorded). Some clones in this sample may be carry-over from other donors' samples. Sequencing used PBMCs. The chain links TRBV6-1 to TRBJ2-3, with 16 bases aligning to TRBD2. The CDR3 DNA reads TGTGCCAGCAGGCCTGTCTTGGGACTAGCGGGGGGGCTGGAACACACAGATACGCAGTATTTT. It yields the protein CASRPVLGLAGGLEHTDTQYF.